The entry below gives a single TCR beta chain sequence along with its context. This entry comes from a study of cytomegalovirus exposure and HLA in healthy donors. This CDR3 region has 14 residues. Germline V lookup: CDR1 GTSNPN, CDR2 SVGIG (reference sequence). V lost 0 bases, J lost 5 bases, and 13 bases lay in between. The PCR employed 60 Vbeta primers together with 13 Jbeta primers. Generated by immunoSEQ multiplex PCR, the TCRdb table keeps only in-frame clones and is missing some. The sample consists of approximately 170,000 clones, 70% to 90% of them appearing once. This sequence was found in a man in his thirties or forties in good health and CMV-seropositive. The V and J genes are TRBV30 and TRBJ2-5; possibly TRBD2 for D (5 bases). The sample comprised PBMCs. The chain's CDR3 is CAWSVGLPGETQYF. The CDR3 region has the DNA TGTGCCTGGAGTGTTGGGCTCCCGGGGGAGACCCAGTACTTC.